The entry that follows covers one T cell receptor (beta chain) sequence. Its antigen is unknown. V was pared by 7 bases and J by 5 bases, with 15 bases of the junction left unmatched. The CDR3 totals 19 residues. The entry originates in a study of T cell therapy after organ transplantation. General study results and limits: Post-therapy CD8 clonality change correlated inversely with pretherapy clonality.

This table comes from immunoSEQ multiplex PCR, and its TCRdb copy is limited to in-frame clones, with some not included. The top ten clones hold over 2.5% of a sample with over 45,000 clones, around 93% of them seen once. The rearrangement joins TRBV23-1 to TRBJ2-2; TRBD2 matches at 14 bases. TRBV23-1 is an ORF; its function is uncertain. The material sequenced was CD8+ T cells from blood, taken before autologous CMV-specific T cell therapy. The receptor's source is a human patient who had received a solid organ transplant and had CMV disease. CDR3 protein: CASTDTTSGGARRTGELFF. CDR3 in DNA: TGCGCCAGCACAGACACGACTAGCGGGGGGGCGCGTAGGACCGGGGAGCTGTTTTTT.